The entry below gives a single T cell receptor beta chain sequence along with its context. Antigen unknown. The sample is drawn from a study of monozygotic twins with cystic fibrosis. Overall study: Libraries were built from 3 to 3.5 micrograms of fragmented DNA using approximately 16 PCR cycles. Findings and limits, study-wide: J usage was most co-twin-similar in 8 of 16 pairs, V in 13. Nucleotide-identical clonotype sharing was significantly higher within monozygotic CF twin pairs than between unrelated CF individuals.

Unmatched junction bases numbered 3, after V lost 4 bases and J lost 1 base. This CDR3 has 14 residues. The germline CDR1 and CDR2 sequences are SGHRS and YFSETQ. Profiling relied on immunoSEQ multiplex PCR, and the TCRdb table lists in-frame clones only, not all of them. The table has 30,000 to 35,000 clones, just over 95% seen once. The clonotype originates from a girl aged 2-10 years with cystic fibrosis. The gene calls are TRBV5-1 and TRBJ2-7, with 9 bases fitting TRBD1. Material for sequencing was blood. The CDR3 nucleotides are TGCGCCAGCAGCGGCGGACAGGGGTCCTACGAGCAGTACTTC. Its translation is CASSGGQGSYEQYF.